The 10 T cell receptor beta chains below come from one sample, sequenced in a study of tumor-infiltrating lymphocytes in primary liver carcinoma. Germline DNA was also extracted, with blood RNA taken from unsorted whole blood. Total RNA (roughly 550 ng) served as template for TCR beta cDNA synthesis primed by a constant-region primer. Investigators got TCR beta libraries out of three nested multiplex PCR rounds, done with slightly modified ARM-PCR. TRBV1-TRBV30 forward and Cbeta reverse primers drove the first two approximately 11-cycle rounds. TCRdb analysed the multiplex PCR reads with MiXCR anew, one entry per CDR3 protein. Here the sample spans 310,000 or so distinct CDR3 sequences, less than 70% being singletons. Material for sequencing was peripheral blood. The receptors were gathered from a man in his forties or fifties with primary liver carcinoma and hepatitis B virus infection.

This clonotype was counted ten times or more. This sequence joins TRBV11-2 and TRBJ2-1; D possibly uses TRBD1 or TRBD2 (5 bases each). In germline, CDR1 is SGHAT, CDR2 FQNNGV. The CDR3 totals 13 residues. Trimming took 7 bases from V and 8 from J, leaving 15 bases between them. CDR3 bases: TGTGCCAGCAACCTTTATTTGGGGGATGAGCAGTTCTTC. The encoded protein is CASNLYLGDEQFF.

A note on this clonotype: A much more abundant neighbour one base away suggests this may be a read error. The rearrangement joins TRBV12-3 or TRBV12-4 to TRBJ1-5; 11 nucleotides line up with TRBD1. The CDR3 runs to 14 residues. Here the CDR3 reads CANSRTGGGQPQHF. The CDR3 DNA follows: TGTGCCAACAGTCGGACAGGGGGCGGTCAGCCCCAGCATTTT.

A remark on this clonotype: Because the CDR3 is missing its conserved closing phenylalanine or tryptophan, this is likely a read error. V usage is TRBV5-1 and J usage is TRBJ2-4; D may match TRBD1 or TRBD2 (6 bases each). CDR1 is SGHRS, CDR2 YFSETQ, per germline. This CDR3 comprises 17 residues. The CDR3 DNA reads as TGCGTCAGCAGCTTGGCACAAACAGGGACTTTCGTAAACATTCAGTACCTC. It codes for CVSSLAQTGTFVNIQYL.

This clonotype was counted ten times or more. This chain uses TRBV5-5 with TRBJ2-7; 7 bases fit TRBD2. This CDR3 is 15 amino acids long. After removal of 0 bases from V and 0 bases from J, the junction contained 3 bases not matched to a gene. The germline V gene encodes CDR1 SGHKS and CDR2 YYEKEE (reference sequence). This chain's CDR3 is CASSLVGGSSYEQYF. CDR3 coding DNA: TGTGCCAGCAGCTTGGTAGGCGGGAGCTCCTACGAGCAGTACTTC.

CDR3 nucleotides: TGTGCCACCCACCCAAACAGGGCTGAGGGCTACACCTTC. Translation: CATHPNRAEGYTF. This chain links TRBV10-3 with TRBJ1-2, with D perhaps matching TRBD1 (6 bases). V lost 10 bases and J lost 8, with 20 bases in between. The CDR3 extends over 13 amino acids. Germline V gene data show CDR1 as ENHRY and CDR2 as SYGVKD.

This clonotype has a count of ten or more. This chain links TRBV6-5 with TRBJ2-1; D is possibly TRBD1 or TRBD2 (7 bases each). This CDR3 comprises 15 residues. Germline V CDR1 and CDR2: MNHEY, SVGAGI. Trimming removed 4 bases from V and 7 bases from J, with 17 bases in between. The CDR3 nucleotides read TGTGCCAGCAGTTCCAATCAGGGGGAGGGGAATGAGCAGTTCTTC. Its translation: CASSSNQGEGNEQFF.

To note about this clonotype: A much larger clone lies a single base off, so this may be a read error. The V gene is TRBV7-8, the J gene TRBJ2-1; D remains unclear. The CDR3 consists of 12 residues. From germline, CDR1 is SGHVS and CDR2 FQNEAQ. In nucleotides, the CDR3 is TGTGCCAACAGCTTATCTCTGCATGAGCAGTTCTTC. It encodes CANSLSLHEQFF.

The chain recombines TRBV11-2 with TRBJ2-7; 7 bases are shared with TRBD1. CDR3 size: 14 residues. Germline V gene sequence: CDR1 SGHAT, CDR2 FQNNGV. Trimming cost V 4 bases and J 7 bases; bases outside gene matches: 10. The CDR3 is CASSSHTGTVEQYF. The CDR3 DNA sequence: TGTGCCAGCAGCTCCCACACCGGGACAGTTGAGCAGTACTTC.

This clonotype was observed a handful of times. The chain employs TRBV5-6 and TRBJ2-7, with 8 bases aligning to TRBD1. Unmatched junction bases numbered 5, after V lost 3 bases and J lost 3 bases. Germline V gene lookup returns CDR1 SGHDT and CDR2 YYEEEE. CDR3 length: 14 residues. The CDR3 bases are TGTGCCAGCAGCTCAGGGGGCGGAGGCTACGAGCAGTACTTC. Protein sequence: CASSSGGGGYEQYF.

On this clonotype itself: One end of the junction is discordant with germline, which a read error may explain. V gene TRBV11-2 combines with J gene TRBJ2-1; D ambiguous. CDR1 SGHAT and CDR2 FQNNGV come from the germline V gene. This CDR3 region has 13 residues. The CDR3 region has the DNA TGTGCCAGCAGCTTAATCAGTTTGTCTGAGCAGTCCTTC. It yields the protein CASSLISLSEQSF. The full variable domain, in which reference TRBV11-2 and TRBJ2-1 provide the parts outside the CDR3, is EAGVAQSPRYKIIEKRQSVAFWCNPISGHATLYWYQQILGQGPKLLIQFQNNGVVDDSQLPKDRFSAERLKGVDSTLKIQPAKLEDSAVYLCASSLISLSEQSFGPGTRLTVL.